A single sample gave rise to the 28 T cell receptor beta chains below, sequenced in a study of T cell repertoires in cytomegalovirus infection. In TCRdb, the reads were re-called with MiXCR into one record per CDR3 protein. In the table there are roughly 640,000 distinct CDR3 sequences, 24% of which are singletons. Specimen: CD8+ T cells from PBMCs. Receptors were obtained from a human donor in good health (CMV status not recorded). Some clones in this sample may be carry-over from other donors' samples.

Only one count was recorded for this clonotype. V and J are TRBV6-6 and TRBJ2-4; 7 nucleotides agree with TRBD1. The length of the CDR3 is 17 residues. J gave up 2 bases and V 7 bases, and 14 bases lay outside the gene matches. CDR1 is MNHNY and CDR2 is SVGAGI in the germline V gene (reference sequence). This CDR3 is CASILYDRVSSKNIQYF. Written as DNA, the CDR3 is TGTGCCAGCATTTTGTATGACAGGGTATCGTCCAAAAACATTCAGTACTTC.

This clonotype was picked up a small number of times. This sequence joins TRBV11-2 and TRBJ2-4, with TRBD1 matching over 7 bases. Looked up from germline, CDR1 is SGHAT and CDR2 is FQNNGV. CDR3 length equals 15 residues. With V trimmed by 4 bases and J by 8 bases, 11 bases remained unmatched. The CDR3 sequence is CASSSDRVSWHIQYF. CDR3 in DNA: TGTGCCAGCAGCTCAGACAGGGTATCCTGGCACATTCAGTACTTC.

The sample holds a few counts of this clonotype. This rearrangement joins TRBV13 to TRBJ1-2, with a tentative D call TRBD1 (5 bases). Trimming left V 0 bases short and J 4 bases short, with 18 bases between. CDR1 is PRHDT and CDR2 is FYEKMQ in the germline V gene (reference sequence). This CDR3 comprises 17 residues. CDR3 loop: CASSLGGNTGGIYGYTF. CDR3 DNA: TGTGCCAGCAGCTTAGGCGGGAATACAGGCGGTATCTATGGCTACACCTTC.

At least ten counts were recorded for this clonotype. Here the CDR3 reads CASSPDRGWAFF. Here the CDR3 DNA reads TGTGCCAGCAGCCCAGACAGGGGCTGGGCTTTCTTT. V and J are TRBV28 and TRBJ1-1, with 8 bases fitting TRBD1. CDR3 length: 12 residues. With 6 bases clipped from V and 11 bases from J, the junction kept 8 bases outside the gene matches. Germline CDR1 reads MDHEN; CDR2 reads SYDVKM.

This clonotype was found many times. The chain joins TRBV7-6 to TRBJ2-6; D is undetermined. Germline CDR1 reads SGHVS; CDR2 reads FNYEAQ. Trimming removed 5 bases at V and 8 bases at J, with 13 bases between. CDR3 length: 14 residues. CDR3 coding DNA: TGTGCCAGCAGCGGAGCGTGGGCGACCAACGTCCTGACTTTC. As protein: CASSGAWATNVLTF.

At least ten counts were recorded for this clonotype. The chain combines TRBV10-3 with TRBJ1-4, with D tentatively TRBD1 (5 bases). There are 18 residues in the CDR3. V lost 2 bases to trimming and J lost 2 bases, with 18 bases between them. Germline values: CDR1 ENHRY, CDR2 SYGVKD. The CDR3 DNA reads as TGTGCCATCAGTGAGGCCGCAGGGACTCACCAGACTAATGAAAAACTGTTTTTT. It codes for CAISEAAGTHQTNEKLFF.

This clonotype has a count of ten or more. J is TRBJ2-1 and V is TRBV7-6, with D perhaps being TRBD1 or TRBD2 (5 bases each). Germline V gives CDR1 SGHVS, CDR2 FNYEAQ. Deletions cut 1 base from V and 15 bases from J, with 22 bases between. The CDR3 totals 15 residues. CDR3 sequence: CASSLGQSTDPGTFF. The CDR3 nucleotides are TGTGCCAGCAGCTTAGGACAGTCCACGGATCCCGGGACGTTCTTC.

This clonotype was counted a few times. The CDR3 sequence is CASSHPGSSYTF. In DNA form, the CDR3 reads TGCGCCAGCAGCCACCCAGGGAGTAGCTACACCTTC. The chain couples TRBV4-1 to TRBJ1-2, with D maybe TRBD1 (5 bases). Germline values: CDR1 MGHRA, CDR2 YSYEKL. This CDR3 comprises 12 residues. V was trimmed by 3 bases and J by 9 bases, leaving 11 bases between them.

This rearrangement joins TRBV5-6 to TRBJ2-7; no reliable D call. Germline CDR1 is SGHDT and CDR2 is YYEEEE. The CDR3 consists of 12 residues. Trimming stripped 0 bases from V and 6 bases from J, with 7 bases between. DNA of the CDR3: TGTGCCAGCAGCTTGGTGGGCAGCGAGCAGTACGTC. Protein: CASSLVGSEQYV.

The rearrangement links TRBV7-2 to TRBJ2-7; 9 nucleotides match TRBD2. The CDR3 contains 15 residues. CDR1 and CDR2 (germline): SGHTA, FQGNSA. Trimming cost V 1 base and J 2 bases; bases outside gene matches: 3. The CDR3 nucleotides read TGTGCCAGCAGCTTAGTGGGCGGGGGGGCCTACGAGCAGTACTTC. Translated: CASSLVGGGAYEQYF.

The rearrangement uses TRBV12-3 or TRBV12-4 and TRBJ2-3; maybe TRBD1 (6 bases). Trimming took 5 bases from V and 5 from J, leaving 14 bases between them. The CDR3 is 14 residues long. Here the CDR3 reads CASSPTGHGDTQYF. The CDR3 bases are TGTGCCAGCAGTCCTACAGGGCACGGAGATACGCAGTATTTT.

This clonotype was recorded a few times. CDR3 DNA sequence: TGTGCCACCAGCAGACTCCCCCTGACTAGCGGGGGACACCGCTCTGGGGCCAACGTCCTGACTTTC. It specifies CATSRLPLTSGGHRSGANVLTF. The chain joins TRBV15 to TRBJ2-6; 12 bases fit TRBD2. CDR3 size: 22 residues. The J segment lost 0 bases and the V segment lost 2 bases, leaving 14 bases of the junction unmatched. The germline V gene encodes CDR1 LNHNV and CDR2 YYDKDF (reference sequence).

This clonotype was found many times. The V call is TRBV12-3 or TRBV12-4, the J call TRBJ2-7; D might be TRBD1 (5 bases). CDR3 size: 13 residues. Trimming removed 5 bases at V and 0 bases at J, with 8 bases between. DNA of the CDR3: TGTGCCAGCAGTACAGGATCCTCCTACGAGCAGTACTTC. It yields the protein CASSTGSSYEQYF.

This clonotype was observed at least ten times. This chain connects TRBV28 to TRBJ2-2; possible D gene TRBD2, 5 bases. Per the germline V gene, CDR1 is MDHEN and CDR2 is SYDVKM. The CDR3 sequence is 14 residues long. Deletions cut 6 bases from V and 3 bases from J, with 11 bases between. The CDR3 sequence is CASRPLAYTGELFF. The CDR3 DNA reads TGTGCCAGCAGGCCCCTAGCATACACCGGGGAGCTGTTTTTT.

A few counts support this clonotype. The rearrangement links TRBV28 to TRBJ1-2; no reliable D call. Germline loops: CDR1 MDHEN, CDR2 SYDVKM. Trimming took off 6 bases at V and 3 bases at J, with 17 bases between the two ends. CDR3 length: 15 residues. The CDR3 spells CASRVPGKDDYGYTF. In nucleotides, the CDR3 is TGTGCCAGCAGGGTGCCCGGCAAAGACGACTATGGCTACACCTTC.

Of note for this clonotype: A much larger clone is a single base away; this may be a read error. This rearrangement joins TRBV24-1 to TRBJ2-1; 10 bases are shared with TRBD1. The CDR3 sequence is 17 residues long. Germline CDR1 is KGHDR and CDR2 is SFDVKD. CDR3 DNA: TGTGCCACCAGTGATTCCTACCGGGACAGGGGCCACAATGTGCAGTTCTTC. Encoded protein: CATSDSYRDRGHNVQFF.

A few counts support this clonotype. The chain combines TRBV25-1 with TRBJ1-6, with D possibly being TRBD1 (6 bases). CDR3 length: 15 amino acids. Germline-derived CDR1 and CDR2 are MGHDK and SYGVNS. V dropped 0 bases and J dropped 13 bases, with 16 bases sitting between them. The CDR3 nucleotides read TGTGCCAGCAGTGAATACACAGGGCCGGACTCCCCCCTCCACTTT. Translating gives CASSEYTGPDSPLHF.

This clonotype was counted at least ten times. The CDR3 spells CASSSWNKPSPTEAFF. CDR3 bases: TGTGCCAGCAGCTCGTGGAACAAGCCTAGCCCCACTGAAGCTTTCTTT. The genes are TRBV11-2 and TRBJ1-1; D unclear. Germline-derived CDR1 and CDR2 are SGHAT and FQNNGV. V gave up 4 bases and J gave up 4 bases, with 19 bases separating them. CDR3 length: 16 residues. The variable domain in full, completed from reference TRBV11-2 and TRBJ1-1, reads EAGVAQSPRYKIIEKRQSVAFWCNPISGHATLYWYQQILGQGPKLLIQFQNNGVVDDSQLPKDRFSAERLKGVDSTLKIQPAKLEDSAVYLCASSSWNKPSPTEAFFGQGTRLTVV.

Concerning this clonotype: An end of the junction does not agree with germline; a read error may underlie this. The rearrangement links TRBV7-7 to TRBJ2-1; D call uncertain. Germline V gives CDR1 SSHAT, CDR2 FNYEAQ (reference sequence). This CDR3 is built from 15 residues. CDR3 residues: CASSLDSDPYNEQFF. The DNA of the CDR3 is TGTGCTAGCAGCTTAGATAGTGACCCCTACAATGAGCAGTTCTTC.

This clonotype was detected a few times. This chain joins TRBV4-2 and TRBJ2-7, with D possibly matching TRBD2 (6 bases). The V end lost 0 bases, the J end lost 6 bases, and 18 bases lay between the germline ends. The CDR3 spans 16 residues. The germline V gene encodes CDR1 LGHNA and CDR2 YNFKEQ. CDR3 DNA: TGTGCCAGCAGCCAAGATCGCGGAGGGATTGTCGGCGAGCAGTACTTC. Protein: CASSQDRGGIVGEQYF.

V gene TRBV10-3 combines with J gene TRBJ2-1, with D perhaps matching TRBD2 (5 bases). Trimming took off 3 bases at V and 1 base at J, with 10 bases between the two ends. This CDR3 comprises 15 residues. CDR1 and CDR2 from the germline V gene are ENHRY and SYGVKD. CDR3 sequence (DNA): TGTGCCATCAGTGAAGTGGGAGAGTCCTACAATGAGCAGTTCTTC. It codes for CAISEVGESYNEQFF.

This clonotype appeared a few times. This sequence joins TRBV19 and TRBJ2-5; D may be TRBD2 (5 bases). Germline CDR1 and CDR2: LNHDA and SQIVND (reference sequence). The CDR3 runs to 15 residues. V dropped 6 bases and J dropped 0 bases, with 14 bases sitting between them. CDR3 sequence: CASRRFEDYQETQYF. As DNA, the CDR3 is TGTGCCAGTAGGAGATTCGAGGACTACCAAGAGACCCAGTACTTC.

This clonotype was detected many times. The J gene is TRBJ2-2, the V gene TRBV7-6; possible D gene TRBD1, 6 bases. V was clipped by 6 bases and J by 1 base, with 12 bases between them. Germline V lookup: CDR1 SGHVS, CDR2 FNYEAQ. This CDR3 has 15 amino acids. The CDR3 here is CASRFGQQNTGELFF. The CDR3 DNA reads TGTGCCAGCAGGTTCGGACAGCAGAACACCGGGGAGCTGTTTTTT.

The rearrangement uses TRBV2 and TRBJ2-7; D is uncertain. V was shortened by 5 bases and J by 2 bases, with 7 bases between the two germline ends. CDR3 length: 12 residues. Germline CDR1 and CDR2: SNHLY and FYNNEI. The CDR3 nucleotides are TGTGCCAGCAGTAGGCCAGCCTACGAGCAGTACGTC. It encodes CASSRPAYEQYV.

The chain uses TRBV9 and TRBJ2-1; D is perhaps TRBD1 or TRBD2 (5 bases each). The V and J ends lost 0 bases and 7 bases respectively, with 14 bases between them. The CDR3 length is 15 residues. Germline CDR1 reads SGDLS; CDR2 reads YYNGEE. For the CDR3, the DNA is TGTGCCAGCAGCGTAGAGGGACGGACTGGAAATGAGCAGTTCTTC. Residues: CASSVEGRTGNEQFF. Using reference TRBV9 and TRBJ2-1 for the parts outside the CDR3, the full variable domain is DSGVTQTPKHLITATGQRVTLRCSPRSGDLSVYWYQQSLDQGLQFLIQYYNGEERAKGNILERFSAQQFPDLHSELNLSSLELGDSALYFCASSVEGRTGNEQFFGPGTRLTVL.

This clonotype was observed a few times. V is TRBV12-5 and J is TRBJ2-3; 7 nucleotides align to TRBD1. The ends lost 5 bases at V and 4 bases at J; junction bases unmatched: 0. Germline V lookup: CDR1 LGHNT, CDR2 FRNRAP. CDR3 size: 12 residues. CDR3 DNA sequence: TGTGCTAGTGGTCAGGGGGCAGATACGCAGTATTTT. Amino acids: CASGQGADTQYF.

The sample holds a few counts of this clonotype. The J gene is TRBJ2-1, the V gene TRBV12-3 or TRBV12-4; 8 bases align to TRBD2. V gave up 5 bases and J gave up 2 bases; unmatched junction bases: 8. There are 16 residues in the CDR3. DNA of the CDR3: TGTGCCAGCAGTAACCATGGGACTAGTGCCTACAATGAGCAGTTCTTC. Amino acids: CASSNHGTSAYNEQFF.

The rearrangement uses TRBV5-1 and TRBJ2-5; D is undetermined. The V end was cut by 1 base, the J end by 13 bases, with 17 bases between. In germline, CDR1 is SGHRS, CDR2 YFSETQ. The CDR3 extends over 13 amino acids. The CDR3 nucleotides read TGCGCCAGCAGCTTGACCCCCCTGAGGTTGGTGTACTTC. This sequence encodes CASSLTPLRLVYF.